This T cell receptor (beta chain) was obtained from a study of blood T cell repertoires in COVID-19. Study background: Specimens from acute and convalescent COVID-19 originated in the United States, Italy and Spain. T cells, B-cell-depleted T cells, or PBMCs supplied cDNA or gDNA.

This clone has a single count. Authors' analysis steps: From reference gene primer amplification, estimates of nucleated cell counts were derived. The protocol was immunoSEQ multiplex PCR, while the TCRdb copy is restricted to in-frame clones and leaves out a portion. V, J and clone size are taken as reported in that table, and D and trimming were inferred from the DNA itself. The sample lists tens of thousands of clones; over 70% were seen once. Germline CDR1 is SGHDT and CDR2 is YYEEEE. V shed 1 base and J shed 0 bases, with 11 bases lying between them. The CDR3 runs 15 residues. The chain employs TRBV5-6 and TRBJ2-7, with D unresolved. The material sequenced was peripheral blood. The origin of this receptor is an elderly man with acute or convalescent COVID-19. In DNA, the CDR3 is TGTGCCAGCAGCTTGCAAAACGGTTTCTCCTACGAGCAGTACTTC. Its protein product is CASSLQNGFSYEQYF. Full variable domain (missing parts from reference TRBV5-6 and TRBJ2-7): DAGVTQSPTHLIKTRGQQVTLRCSPKSGHDTVSWYQQALGQGPQFIFQYYEEEERQRGNFPDRFSGHQFPNYSSELNVNALLLGDSALYLCASSLQNGFSYEQYFGPGTRLTVT.